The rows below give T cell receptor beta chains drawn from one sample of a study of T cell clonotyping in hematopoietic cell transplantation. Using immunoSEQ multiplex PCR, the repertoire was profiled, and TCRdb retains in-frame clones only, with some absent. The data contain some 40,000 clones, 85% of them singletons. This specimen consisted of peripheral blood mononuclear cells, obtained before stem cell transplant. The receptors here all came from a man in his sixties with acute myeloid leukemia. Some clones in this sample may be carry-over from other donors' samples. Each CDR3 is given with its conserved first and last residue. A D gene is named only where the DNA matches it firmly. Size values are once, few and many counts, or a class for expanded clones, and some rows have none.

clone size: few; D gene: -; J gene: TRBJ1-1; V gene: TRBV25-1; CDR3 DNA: TGTGCCAGCAGGGGACCCCCGAGCACTGAAGCTTTCTTT; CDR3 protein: CASRGPPSTEAFF
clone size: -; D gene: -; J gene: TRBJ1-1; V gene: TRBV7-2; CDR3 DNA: TGTGCCAGCAGCTTAGGGTCGGCTTTTGTGAACACTGAAGCTTTCTTT; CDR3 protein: CASSLGSAFVNTEAFF
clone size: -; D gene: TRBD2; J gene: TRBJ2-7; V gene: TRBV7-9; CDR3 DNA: TGTGCCAGCAGCTTAGAGATTCTAGCGGGGGCGGGAGACGAGCAGTACTTC; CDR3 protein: CASSLEILAGAGDEQYF
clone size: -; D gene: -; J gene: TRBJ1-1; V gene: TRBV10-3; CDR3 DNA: TGTGCCATCCGGATGAACACTGAAGCTTTCTTT; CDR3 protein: CAIRMNTEAFF
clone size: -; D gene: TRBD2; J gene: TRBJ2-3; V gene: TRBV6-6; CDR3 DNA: TGTGCCAGCAGCCCCGGTAGCGGGGCTAGGACAGATACGCAGTATTTT; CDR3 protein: CASSPGSGARTDTQYF
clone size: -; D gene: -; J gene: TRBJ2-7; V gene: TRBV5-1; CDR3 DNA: TGCGCCAGCAGCTTGGTGCGGAGCGAGCAGTACTTC; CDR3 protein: CASSLVRSEQYF
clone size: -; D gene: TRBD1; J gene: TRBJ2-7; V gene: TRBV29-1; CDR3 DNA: TGCAGCGTTGAAATTATCGGGACAGGCTACGAGCAGTACTTC; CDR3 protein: CSVEIIGTGYEQYF
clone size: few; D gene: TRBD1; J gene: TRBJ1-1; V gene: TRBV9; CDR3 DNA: TGTGCCAGCAGCGCGAGGACAGGGATAAGCACTGAAGCTTTCTTT; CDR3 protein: CASSARTGISTEAFF
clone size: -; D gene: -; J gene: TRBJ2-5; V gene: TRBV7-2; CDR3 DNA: TGTGCCAGCAGCTTAGTAGCCAAAGAGACCCAGTACTTC; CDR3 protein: CASSLVAKETQYF
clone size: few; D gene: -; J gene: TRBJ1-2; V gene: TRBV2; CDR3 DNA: TGTGCCAGCAGTGAAGCCGGACAGAGACACTACACCTTC; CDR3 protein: CASSEAGQRHYTF
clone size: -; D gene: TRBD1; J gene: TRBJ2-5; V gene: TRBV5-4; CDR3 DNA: TGTGCCAGCAGCTTGAAGACAGGGTGGGAGACCCAGTACTTC; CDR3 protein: CASSLKTGWETQYF
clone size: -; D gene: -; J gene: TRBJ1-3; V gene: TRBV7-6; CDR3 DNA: TGTGCCAGCAGCTTAGGAGGGGCTGGAAACACCATATATTTT; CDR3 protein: CASSLGGAGNTIYF
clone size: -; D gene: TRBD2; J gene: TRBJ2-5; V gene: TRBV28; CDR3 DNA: TGTGCCAGCAGTTTATGGACTAGCGGGGGGGAGCCTGAGACCCAGTACTTC; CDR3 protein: CASSLWTSGGEPETQYF
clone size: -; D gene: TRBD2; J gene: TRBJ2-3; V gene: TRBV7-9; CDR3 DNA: TGTGCCAGCAGCTTAGGAGGAGCGGGGGCCCTCACAGATACGCAGTATTTT; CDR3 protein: CASSLGGAGALTDTQYF
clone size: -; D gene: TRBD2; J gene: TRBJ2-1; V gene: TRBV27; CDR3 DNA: TGTGCCAGCAGTTCCCGGACTAGCGGGGCCCGGGAGTTCTTC; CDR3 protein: CASSSRTSGAREFF
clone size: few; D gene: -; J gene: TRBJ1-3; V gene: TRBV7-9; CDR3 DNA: TGTGCCAGCAGCTTACTTGGGGACACCATATATTTT; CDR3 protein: CASSLLGDTIYF
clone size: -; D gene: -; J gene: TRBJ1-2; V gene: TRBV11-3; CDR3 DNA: TGTGCCAGCAGTCCACAGGAGAACTATGGCTACACCTTC; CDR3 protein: CASSPQENYGYTF
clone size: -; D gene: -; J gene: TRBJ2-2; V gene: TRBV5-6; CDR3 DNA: TGTGCCAGCAGCTCCGCATCCGGGGAGCTGTTTTTT; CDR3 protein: CASSSASGELFF